This T cell receptor beta chain was captured in a study of blood T cell repertoires in COVID-19. Ages ranged from about 18 to 89 years, with residence in 24 US areas. Libraries were prepared by immunoSEQ multiplex PCR; TCRdb keeps only in-frame clonotypes and omits some of them. Of about 360,000 clones in the sample, approximately 89% were seen once. The trim removed 4 bases at V and 2 bases at J, leaving 9 bases unmatched. Per the germline V gene, CDR1 is SGHRS and CDR2 is YFSETQ. CDR3 length: 16 residues. Material for sequencing was PBMCs or T cells enriched from blood (not recorded which). The rearrangement uses TRBV5-1 and TRBJ2-1; TRBD2 aligns across 7 bases. This clonotype was obtained from a man aged 40-55 years in a cohort exposed to, infected with or recovered from COVID-19 (not recorded which). The CDR3 is CASSPLGRGTYNEQFF. CDR3 DNA: TGCGCCAGCAGCCCGTTGGGGCGGGGGACCTACAATGAGCAGTTCTTC.